One sample yielded the 27 T cell receptor beta chains listed below, sequenced in a study of T-cell memory formation after mild COVID-19. TCRdb re-analysed the 5' RACE reads in MiXCR, keeping a single row per CDR3 protein. This sample has roughly 600,000 distinct CDR3 sequences; over 15% occur once, and the top ten carry around 13%. Sequencing input: PBMCs or a T cell subset sorted from them (not recorded which). These receptors were taken from an adult woman who had mild COVID-19 (a few samples of this study predate the infection). Cell type and time point are not known.

This clonotype was found a few times. The chain carries TRBV25-1 and TRBJ1-2; D may be TRBD1 (5 bases). The CDR3 extends over 14 amino acids. Germline lookup yields CDR1 MGHDK and CDR2 SYGVNS. The V end was cut by 3 bases, the J end by 4 bases, with 12 bases between. The CDR3 here is CASSEIRASYGYTF. The CDR3 DNA is TGTGCCAGCAGTGAGATCAGGGCTTCCTATGGCTACACCTTC.

J is TRBJ2-1 and V is TRBV18; D is tentatively TRBD1 or TRBD2 (5 bases each). In germline, CDR1 is KGHSH, CDR2 LQKENI. This CDR3 contains 12 residues. The V gene lost 6 bases and the J gene lost 8 bases, with 11 bases spanning the gap. CDR3 sequence: CASSPRGDEQFF. DNA for the CDR3: TGTGCCAGCTCCCCCCGGGGCGATGAGCAGTTCTTC. The full variable domain, with the rest looked up from reference TRBV18 and TRBJ2-1, is NAGVMQNPRHLVRRRGQEARLRCSPMKGHSHVYWYRQLPEEGLKFMVYLQKENIIDESGMPKERFSAEFPKEGPSILRIQQVVRGDSAAYFCASSPRGDEQFFGPGTRLTVL.

V gene TRBV6-5 combines with J gene TRBJ1-6; D ambiguous. V was trimmed by 4 bases and J by 9 bases, leaving 10 bases between them. Germline lookup yields CDR1 MNHEY and CDR2 SVGAGI. The CDR3 length is 13 residues. The CDR3: CASSSPRGSPLHF. The DNA of the CDR3 is TGTGCCAGCAGTTCTCCTCGGGGTTCACCCCTCCACTTT.

The chain has TRBV10-3 and TRBJ1-1; D is unresolved. Germline lookup yields CDR1 ENHRY and CDR2 SYGVKD. Trimming cost V 4 bases and J 0 bases, with 6 bases left between them. This CDR3 is built from 13 residues. The CDR3 protein is CAISGSVNTEAFF. DNA of the CDR3: TGTGCCATCAGTGGGTCGGTGAACACTGAAGCTTTCTTT.

This clonotype was picked up a small number of times. J is TRBJ1-1 and V is TRBV7-3; D is ambiguous. CDR1 and CDR2 (germline): SGHTA, FQGTGA. The ends were cut back, 4 bases at V and 1 base at J, with 10 bases in the middle. This CDR3 has 14 residues. CDR3 sequence reads: CASSSGPGNTEAFF. CDR3 nucleotide sequence: TGTGCCAGCAGCTCAGGCCCCGGGAACACTGAAGCTTTCTTT. Combining the CDR3 with reference TRBV7-3 and TRBJ1-1 gives the whole variable domain GAGVSQTPSNKVTEKGKYVELRCDPISGHTALYWYRQSLGQGPEFLIYFQGTGAADDSGLPNDRFFAVRPEGSVSTLKIQRTERGDSAVYLCASSSGPGNTEAFFGQGTRLTVV.

This clonotype was observed a handful of times. This chain uses TRBV29-1 with TRBJ1-1, with D perhaps TRBD1 (6 bases). The CDR3 runs to 13 residues. Deletions cut 8 bases from V and 2 bases from J, with 15 bases between. From germline, CDR1 is SQVTM and CDR2 ANQGSEA. In DNA form, the CDR3 reads TGCAGCATGTCCGGACAGCTAAACACTGAAGCTTTCTTT. Its translation: CSMSGQLNTEAFF.

The V and J genes are TRBV7-9 and TRBJ2-1; a possible D gene is TRBD2 (6 bases). Germline-derived CDR1 and CDR2 are SEHNR and FQNEAQ (reference sequence). This CDR3 region has 14 residues. V was pared by 4 bases and J by 4 bases, with 11 bases between. The CDR3 protein is CASSSPAGYNEQFF. The CDR3 bases are TGTGCCAGCAGCTCCCCGGCGGGATACAATGAGCAGTTCTTC.

This clonotype was counted only a few times. The V gene is TRBV4-2, the J gene TRBJ2-1; 7 bases match TRBD2. The CDR3 runs to 14 residues. Per germline, CDR1 LGHNA and CDR2 YNFKEQ. The V and J ends lost 0 bases and 8 bases, in that order; junction bases with no gene match: 4. CDR3 region: CASSQDRGGDEQFF. The CDR3 nucleotides are TGTGCCAGCAGCCAAGATCGGGGAGGGGATGAGCAGTTCTTC.

At least ten counts were recorded for this clonotype. The rearrangement joins TRBV29-1 to TRBJ2-1, with a weak D call TRBD2 (5 bases). CDR1 is SQVTM and CDR2 is ANQGSEA in the germline V gene. The CDR3 is 13 residues long. The ends were cut back, 6 bases at V and 4 bases at J, with 13 bases in the middle. In DNA form, the CDR3 reads TGCAGCGTGTTCCCGACGGGATACAATGAGCAGTTCTTC. Amino acid sequence: CSVFPTGYNEQFF.

This clonotype turned up a few times. The chain uses TRBV5-1 and TRBJ2-2; possibly TRBD1 for D (5 bases). CDR3 length equals 15 residues. Trimming pared 2 bases from V and 7 bases from J, leaving 15 bases between. CDR1 is SGHRS and CDR2 is YFSETQ in the germline V gene. The CDR3 nucleotides are TGCGCCAGCAGCTTCCTCCAGGGCCTCAGCGGGGAGCTGTTTTTT. It is translated as CASSFLQGLSGELFF.

J is TRBJ2-3 and V is TRBV5-4; perhaps TRBD1 as D (6 bases). Trimming stripped 3 bases from V and 0 bases from J, with 14 bases between. CDR1 SGHNT and CDR2 YYREEE come from the germline V gene (reference sequence). This CDR3 is 16 amino acids long. The CDR3 region is CASSSGQSTSTDTQYF. In nucleotides, the CDR3 is TGTGCCAGCAGCTCTGGACAGAGTACTAGCACAGATACGCAGTATTTT. The full variable domain, rest sourced from reference TRBV5-4 and TRBJ2-3, is ETGVTQSPTHLIKTRGQQVTLRCSSQSGHNTVSWYQQALGQGPQFIFQYYREEENGRGNFPPRFSGLQFPNYSSELNVNALELDDSALYLCASSSGQSTSTDTQYFGPGTRLTVL.

A few counts support this clonotype. The CDR3 bases are TGTGCCAGCAGCCAAGAGTTCATGGGGGGCAATGAGCAGTTCTTC. Amino acids: CASSQEFMGGNEQFF. The V call is TRBV4-2, the J call TRBJ2-1, with TRBD2 as a possible D gene (6 bases). V shed 0 bases and J shed 6 bases, with 12 bases lying between them. The CDR3 covers 15 residues. In germline, CDR1 is LGHNA, CDR2 YNFKEQ.

V gene TRBV5-6 combines with J gene TRBJ1-2; 7 bases are a match to TRBD1. V gave up 2 bases and J gave up 7 bases; unmatched junction bases: 8. The germline CDR1 and CDR2 sequences are SGHDT and YYEEEE. The CDR3 is 14 amino acids. As DNA, the CDR3 is TGTGCCAGCAGCTTCGGTCGCAGGGGGTTTGGCTACACCTTC. Its translation is CASSFGRRGFGYTF.

This clonotype was observed a handful of times. The chain has TRBV5-1 and TRBJ2-7; tentatively, D is TRBD1 (5 bases). Germline values: CDR1 SGHRS, CDR2 YFSETQ. This CDR3 contains 14 residues. The V end lost 1 base, the J end lost 2 bases, and 10 bases lay between the germline ends. The CDR3 nucleotides are TGCGCCAGCAGCTTGCTTCAGGGCCCCTACGAGCAGTACTTC. Translation: CASSLLQGPYEQYF.

This sequence joins TRBV29-1 and TRBJ1-1, with D perhaps matching TRBD1 (6 bases). V was clipped by 4 bases and J by 1 base, with 16 bases between them. CDR3 length: 15 residues. Per germline, CDR1 SQVTM and CDR2 ANQGSEA. The CDR3 protein is CSVVGRGSENTEAFF. CDR3 sequence (DNA): TGCAGCGTTGTCGGCAGGGGATCCGAGAACACTGAAGCTTTCTTT.

The chain joins TRBV25-1 to TRBJ2-5; 7 bases match TRBD2. This CDR3 has 14 residues. J lost 1 base, V lost 6 bases, and 5 bases had no gene match. CDR1 and CDR2 (germline): MGHDK, SYGVNS. CDR3 region: CASSKTSSQETQYF. In nucleotides, the CDR3 is TGTGCCAGCAGCAAGACTAGCTCCCAAGAGACCCAGTACTTC. Using reference TRBV25-1 and TRBJ2-5 for the parts outside the CDR3, the full variable domain is EADIYQTPRYLVIGTGKKITLECSQTMGHDKMYWYQQDPGMELHLIHYSYGVNSTEKGDLSSESTVSRIRTEHFPLTLESARPSHTSQYLCASSKTSSQETQYFGPGTRLLVL.

V usage is TRBV5-1 and J usage is TRBJ1-5; D is uncertain. This CDR3 region has 15 residues. The V and J ends lost 3 bases and 0 bases respectively, with 10 bases between them. Germline V gives CDR1 SGHRS, CDR2 YFSETQ. CDR3 sequence reads: CASSSDGYSNQPQHF. As DNA, the CDR3 is TGCGCCAGCAGCTCCGACGGCTATAGCAATCAGCCCCAGCATTTT.

This clonotype was found a few times. J is TRBJ1-6 and V is TRBV24-1; tentatively, D is TRBD1 (6 bases). The V gene's germline CDR1 is KGHDR and CDR2 SFDVKD. Trimming stripped 6 bases from V and 8 bases from J, with 16 bases between. This CDR3 region has 15 residues. DNA of the CDR3: TGTGCCACCAGTATCGACAACGGGGGCGATTCACCCCTCCACTTT. The encoded protein is CATSIDNGGDSPLHF.

This clonotype has only a few counts. V gene TRBV12-3 or TRBV12-4 combines with J gene TRBJ1-1; D remains unclear. The V and J ends lost 1 base and 3 bases respectively, with 12 bases between them. This CDR3 has 15 amino acids. The CDR3 loop is CASSLVPGRDTEAFF. CDR3 nucleotides: TGTGCCAGCAGTTTAGTCCCGGGCCGGGACACTGAAGCTTTCTTT.

The chain is built from TRBV5-4 and TRBJ2-1; D possibly corresponds to TRBD2 (6 bases). Germline lookup yields CDR1 SGHNT and CDR2 YYREEE (reference sequence). The CDR3 is 15 amino acids. The ends were cut back, 4 bases at V and 9 bases at J, with 20 bases in the middle. The CDR3 DNA follows: TGTGCCAGCAGCAACCCGGGCCCGCGGGGAGGTGAGCAGTTCTTC. This sequence encodes CASSNPGPRGGEQFF.

V is TRBV4-2 and J is TRBJ1-4; maybe TRBD1 (6 bases). V was pared by 1 base and J by 6 bases, with 12 bases between. From germline, CDR1 is LGHNA and CDR2 YNFKEQ. This CDR3 comprises 15 residues. DNA of the CDR3: TGTGCCAGCAGCCAAGCAGGGGCCCTAGATGAAAAACTGTTTTTT. It is translated as CASSQAGALDEKLFF.

The table lists this clonotype with a few counts. J is TRBJ2-2 and V is TRBV24-1; D remains ambiguous. V lost 4 bases, J lost 2 bases, and 16 bases lay in between. This CDR3 is built from 17 residues. The germline V gene encodes CDR1 KGHDR and CDR2 SFDVKD. The CDR3 DNA reads as TGTGCCACCAGTGACCGGCTTAGTCGAGGCAACACCGGGGAGCTGTTTTTT. This codes for CATSDRLSRGNTGELFF.

This clonotype was observed a handful of times. The rearrangement links TRBV20-1 to TRBJ2-5; the match to TRBD1 covers 9 bases. Trimming took 5 bases from V and 9 from J; bases not matched to a gene: 13. CDR1 and CDR2 from the germline V gene are DFQATT and SNEGSKA (reference sequence). CDR3 length: 14 amino acids. The CDR3 DNA reads TGCAGTGCTGGGACAGGGTTAGCGTTATCGGCCCAGTACTTC. This encodes CSAGTGLALSAQYF.

The V gene is TRBV4-1, the J gene TRBJ2-1; 10 positions agree with TRBD2. V shed 1 base and J 7 bases; nucleotides not matched to a gene: 7. CDR3 size: 16 residues. Germline assignment: CDR1 MGHRA and CDR2 YSYEKL. CDR3 residues: CASSQVSGGAQNEQFF. In nucleotides, the CDR3 is TGCGCCAGCAGCCAAGTGAGCGGGGGGGCTCAGAATGAGCAGTTCTTC.

This chain joins TRBV12-3 or TRBV12-4 and TRBJ1-2; D remains unclear. The CDR3 is made up of 15 amino acids. With 1 base removed from V and 0 bases from J, the gap between germline ends came to 9 bases. In DNA, the CDR3 is TGTGCCAGCAGTTTAGGGCTCGTAGCTAACTATGGCTACACCTTC. This encodes CASSLGLVANYGYTF.

The chain joins TRBV7-9 to TRBJ2-1; no clear D gene. Trimming left V 0 bases short and J 1 base short, with 7 bases between. The germline CDR1 and CDR2 sequences are SEHNR and FQNEAQ (reference sequence). The CDR3 contains 15 residues. The CDR3 bases are TGTGCCAGCAGCTTAGCTTGGGGTTCCTACAATGAGCAGTTCTTC. It is translated as CASSLAWGSYNEQFF.

In its sample, this clonotype was seen a few times. In nucleotides, the CDR3 is TGTGCCAGCAGCTTGTTAGGGGAGGGCTCCTACAATGAGCAGTTCTTC. Protein product: CASSLLGEGSYNEQFF. The chain has TRBV6-2 or TRBV6-3 and TRBJ2-1, with 7 bases that match TRBD2. The CDR3 spans 16 residues. Germline V lookup: CDR1 MNHEY, CDR2 SVGEGT. Losses at the gene ends were 6 bases for V and 0 bases for J; bases not matched to a gene: 8.